These T cell receptor beta chains were read from a single sample in a study of blood T cell repertoires in COVID-19. Generated by immunoSEQ multiplex PCR, the TCRdb table keeps only in-frame clones and is missing some. The data hold about 140,000 clones, with 65% to 80% observed a single time. Sequencing was done on a sample of peripheral blood. These receptors all stem from a man between 60 and 75 years old with acute or convalescent COVID-19. The CDR3 runs from the conserved cysteine through the conserved F or W. The order of the fields is clone size, J gene, V gene, D gene, CDR3 DNA, CDR3 protein. The D gene is left open where the match is weak. Clone size is stated in some rows and not others, as once, few, many or a class when expanded.

-,TRBJ1-5,TRBV5-1,-,TGCGCCAGCAGCTTGGAGATCGGTCAGCCCCAGCATTTT,CASSLEIGQPQHF
-,TRBJ2-3,TRBV14,TRBD1,TGTGCCAGCAGCCAAGTAGGGGGCGCCGATACGCAGTATTTT,CASSQVGGADTQYF
-,TRBJ2-2,TRBV4-3,-,TGCGCCAGCAGCCAAGATTGGCGGGACTACACCGGGGAGCTGTTTTTT,CASSQDWRDYTGELFF
-,TRBJ1-6,TRBV27,TRBD1,TGTGCCAGCAGGACTTCCGACAGGGTGAATTCACCCCTCCACTTT,CASRTSDRVNSPLHF
few,TRBJ1-2,TRBV28,-,TGTGCCACCCAACTAAACCGGAACTTTGGCTACACCTTC,CATQLNRNFGYTF
-,TRBJ2-7,TRBV19,TRBD1,TGTGCCAGTAGTATGTACAGGGGGTCCTACGAGCAGTACTTC,CASSMYRGSYEQYF
once,TRBJ2-3,TRBV12-2,-,TGTGCAAGTCGCTTAAGACTCGGGACTAGCGGGAGTCTATTGGGAGATACGCAGTATTTT,CASRLRLGTSGSLLGDTQYF
-,TRBJ1-4,TRBV5-1,-,TGCGCCAGCAAGGAGACGTCAACTAATGAAAAACTGTTTTTT,CASKETSTNEKLFF
-,TRBJ2-5,TRBV5-1,-,TGCGCCAGCAGTCCCCAAGGGGTGAGCCAAGAGACCCAGTACTTC,CASSPQGVSQETQYF
-,TRBJ2-3,TRBV30,-,TGTGCCTGGAGGCGGGACCGCACAGATACGCAGTATTTT,CAWRRDRTDTQYF
few,TRBJ2-5,TRBV5-1,TRBD1,TGCGCCAGCAGCGGCCAGGGGGCCGGTGGCGAGACCCAGTACTTC,CASSGQGAGGETQYF
-,TRBJ2-3,TRBV11-2,TRBD1,TGTGCCAGCAGCCGGGTGACAGGGATCACAGATACGCAGTATTTT,CASSRVTGITDTQYF
-,TRBJ2-5,TRBV20-1,-,TGCAGTGCTAGACCCCTAGAGGCCCAGTACTTC,CSARPLEAQYF
-,TRBJ2-1,TRBV5-1,TRBD2,TGCGCCAGCAGCATCGCCGGACTAGCATCGGGTGAGCAGTTCTTC,CASSIAGLASGEQFF
-,TRBJ2-1,TRBV7-9,TRBD2,TGTGCCAGCAGCCTAGCGGGAGGGCCGAACAATGAGCAGTTCTTC,CASSLAGGPNNEQFF
-,TRBJ2-3,TRBV6-1,-,TGTGCCAGCAGTGAAGCTTCGACAGATACGCAGTATTTT,CASSEASTDTQYF
-,TRBJ2-1,TRBV19,TRBD2,TGTGCCAGTAGGCCCCTAGCGGGACTCTACAATGAGCAGTTCTTC,CASRPLAGLYNEQFF
few,TRBJ2-1,TRBV6-2/TRBV6-3,-,TGTGCCAGCAGTTACTCGACCGCCTCACAGCCATATGAGCAGTTCTTC,CASSYSTASQPYEQFF
-,TRBJ2-3,TRBV24-1,TRBD2,TGTGCCACCAGTGGGACTAGCGGGCTCACAGATACGCAGTATTTT,CATSGTSGLTDTQYF
-,TRBJ2-1,TRBV6-6,-,TGTGCCAGCAGTCCCCAACCCGGAGTATCCGGGGGCAATGAGCAGTTCTTC,CASSPQPGVSGGNEQFF
-,TRBJ1-6,TRBV4-3,TRBD1,TGCGCCAGCAGCCAAGTCCCAGGGGGAAATTCACCCCTCCACTTT,CASSQVPGGNSPLHF
many,TRBJ1-2,TRBV7-9,TRBD1,TGTGCCAGCAGCCACCAGACAGGGAACTATGGCTACACCTTC,CASSHQTGNYGYTF
-,TRBJ2-1,TRBV15,-,TGTGCCACCAGCATCAACCCCCGGGATGAGCAGTTCTTC,CATSINPRDEQFF
few,TRBJ2-3,TRBV27,TRBD1,TGTGCCAGCAGACAATCCGGGACAGGTGGAGATACGCAGTATTTT,CASRQSGTGGDTQYF
few,TRBJ1-2,TRBV28,TRBD1,TGTGCCAGCACTACGACGGGACAGGGGAGGAATGGCTACACCTTC,CASTTTGQGRNGYTF
few,TRBJ2-7,TRBV6-6,-,TGTGCCAGCAGTTACCCGGACAACTACGAGCAGTACTTC,CASSYPDNYEQYF
-,TRBJ2-7,TRBV20-1,-,TGCAGTGCTAGAGATCGGGAGAAGCAGTACTTC,CSARDREKQYF
few,TRBJ2-4,TRBV20-1,TRBD1,TGCAGTGCTAGTCCCAGGGGGCGCGAAAACATTCAGTACTTC,CSASPRGRENIQYF
-,TRBJ1-4,TRBV2,TRBD1,TGTGCCACGGACAGGCGGGATAATGAAAAACTGTTTTTT,CATDRRDNEKLFF
few,TRBJ1-3,TRBV27,TRBD1,TGTGCCAGCAGTTTAACAGGGGGCTACGGAAACACCATATATTTT,CASSLTGGYGNTIYF
-,TRBJ2-1,TRBV4-3,TRBD2,TGCGCCAGCAGCCACTTACTAGCGAACTCCTACAATGAGCAGTTCTTC,CASSHLLANSYNEQFF
-,TRBJ2-3,TRBV4-2,TRBD2,TGTGCCAGCAGCCAGGGGGGGATCAGCACAGATACGCAGTATTTT,CASSQGGISTDTQYF
-,TRBJ2-6,TRBV2,TRBD1,TGTGCCAGCAGCCTGGGACAGGGGCTCTCTGGGGCCAACGTCCTGACTTTC,CASSLGQGLSGANVLTF
-,TRBJ2-7,TRBV7-8,TRBD1,TGTGCCAGCAGCTTAGAGGACAGGGGAGAGCAGTACTTC,CASSLEDRGEQYF
-,TRBJ2-7,TRBV14,-,TGTGCCAGCAGCCAAGAGGAGGGAACCTACGAGCAGTACTTC,CASSQEEGTYEQYF
-,TRBJ1-1,TRBV6-5,-,TGTGCCAGCCAAGGGGAGGGGAACACTGAAGCTTTCTTT,CASQGEGNTEAFF
-,TRBJ2-7,TRBV9,TRBD1,TGTGCCAGTGGGACAGAACTTTACGAGCAGTACTTC,CASGTELYEQYF
-,TRBJ1-2,TRBV27,TRBD1,TGTGCCACCAGGGACAGGCGGGATGGCTACACCTTC,CATRDRRDGYTF
many,TRBJ2-7,TRBV4-2,TRBD2,TGTGCCAGCAGCCAAGACGCAAGCGGGATTGGTTACGAGCAGTACTTC,CASSQDASGIGYEQYF
-,TRBJ2-7,TRBV13,-,TGTGCCAGCAGCGCCGGACTATCGACCTACGAGCAGTACTTC,CASSAGLSTYEQYF
-,TRBJ2-1,TRBV21-1,-,TGTGCCAGCAGCAAGCGGGACAGGGCTGGTGAGCAGTTCTTC,CASSKRDRAGEQFF
-,TRBJ2-5,TRBV30,TRBD2,TGTGCCTGGAGTGTTACCCTTAGCGGGAGTCGGGAGACCCAGTACTTC,CAWSVTLSGSRETQYF
-,TRBJ2-5,TRBV5-5,TRBD2,TGTGCCAGCAGCTTTAGTCCTAGCGGGAGAGAGACCCAGTACTTC,CASSFSPSGRETQYF
-,TRBJ1-3,TRBV19,-,TGTGCCAGTAGTGTGTCCTCAGGAAGAGCTGGAAACACCATATATTTT,CASSVSSGRAGNTIYF
-,TRBJ1-5,TRBV7-2,-,TGTGCCAGCAGCTTGTTGGGACAAATCGGCAATCAGCCCCAGCATTTT,CASSLLGQIGNQPQHF
-,TRBJ2-1,TRBV7-2,TRBD2,TGTGCCAGCAGCTTAGAGCCTCACTATTCGACTAGCGGGAGTAATGAGCAGTTCTTC,CASSLEPHYSTSGSNEQFF
-,TRBJ2-7,TRBV5-1,-,TGCGCCAGCAGCTTGGATCAGGGGTTCGAGCAGTACTTC,CASSLDQGFEQYF
few,TRBJ2-1,TRBV3-1/TRBV3-2,TRBD2,TGTGCCAGCAGCCACCTCCTAGCGGGGGATTCCTACAATGAGCAGTTCTTC,CASSHLLAGDSYNEQFF
-,TRBJ1-5,TRBV12-3/TRBV12-4,-,TGTGCCAGCAGTTATTCCCGGGTTCAGCCCCAGCATTTT,CASSYSRVQPQHF